This T cell receptor (beta chain) stems from a study of blood T cell repertoires in COVID-19. Overall study context: The United States, Italy and Spain provided the acute and convalescent COVID-19 samples.

This CDR3 region has 14 residues. CDR1 is MGHDK, CDR2 SYGVNS, per germline. With regard to this clone: One end of the junction is discordant with germline, which a read error may explain.

Sequenced by immunoSEQ multiplex PCR; TCRdb stores in-frame clones only, minus some. The sample lists hundreds of thousands of clones; approximately 82% were seen once. The sample comprised peripheral blood. The receptor's source is a woman of 80 years or more with active or convalescent COVID-19. The chain is built from TRBV25-1 and TRBJ1-1; possibly TRBD1 for D (5 bases). In DNA, the CDR3 is TGTGCCAGCATTGAAACAGGATCGAACACTGAAGCTTTCTTT. Translated: CASIETGSNTEAFF.